This TCR beta chain was obtained from a study of early T cells in non-severe SARS-CoV-2 infection. Germline V lookup: CDR1 SGHTA, CDR2 FQGNSA. Trimming shortened V by 2 bases and J by 4 bases, and 14 bases separated the two germline ends. This CDR3 spans 15 amino acids. TCRdb used MiXCR to reprocess the 5' RACE reads, holding one entry per CDR3 protein. The sample has 80,000 or so distinct CDR3 sequences, over 13% seen once. This clonotype originated in an adult who was a healthcare worker with PCR-confirmed SARS-CoV-2 infection or an uninfected control (not recorded which). The chain employs TRBV7-2 and TRBJ1-2, with D possibly TRBD1 on 6 matching bases. Sequencing was carried out using whole blood. The CDR3 DNA follows: TGTGCCAGCAGCTTACAACGGGGGCAAAGCTATGGCTACACCTTC. This encodes CASSLQRGQSYGYTF.